The clone carrying this T cell receptor (beta chain) was observed a few times. These data originate in a study of blood T cell repertoires in COVID-19. Across the whole study: The analysed material was cDNA or gDNA that came from T cells, B-cell-depleted T cells, or PBMCs.

This table comes from immunoSEQ multiplex PCR, and its TCRdb copy is limited to in-frame clones, with some not included. This sample yields approximately 120,000 clones, of which 84% are seen a single time; about 6.6% belongs to the top ten. This clonotype was sampled from a woman in her fifties or sixties with acute or convalescent COVID-19. Input material: peripheral blood.

The CDR3 region is CASRVQGSATEAFF. CDR3 DNA: TGCGCCAGCAGGGTTCAGGGGAGTGCCACTGAAGCTTTCTTT. The J gene is TRBJ1-1, the V gene TRBV5-1; TRBD1 might be the D (6 bases). Trimming removed 5 bases at V and 4 bases at J, with 15 bases between. The CDR3 totals 14 residues. CDR1 is SGHRS, CDR2 YFSETQ, per germline.